Following are 22 T cell receptor beta chains from one sample sequenced in a study of T cell repertoires in cytomegalovirus infection. TCRdb passed the reads through MiXCR, listing each CDR3 protein once. The table includes some 390,000 distinct CDR3 sequences, over 15% detected once. The sample consisted of PBMCs. These receptors were taken from a human donor in good health (CMV status not recorded). Some clones in this sample may be carry-over from other donors' samples.

V is TRBV6-1 and J is TRBJ1-1; maybe TRBD1 (5 bases). The V and J ends lost 0 bases and 10 bases respectively, with 21 bases between them. This CDR3 comprises 16 residues. Germline values: CDR1 MNHNS, CDR2 SASEGT. The CDR3 region is CASSEALPGTLLGAFF. CDR3 nucleotide sequence: TGTGCCAGCAGTGAAGCCTTGCCCGGGACCCTCCTAGGAGCTTTCTTT.

Many counts were recorded for this clonotype. V usage is TRBV7-8 and J usage is TRBJ1-6; the D gene is possibly TRBD1 (6 bases). V lost 1 base to trimming and J lost 7 bases, with 11 bases between them. The CDR3 has 15 residues. Germline lookup yields CDR1 SGHVS and CDR2 FQNEAQ. The CDR3 sequence: CASSLDAGANSPLHF. The DNA of the CDR3 is TGTGCCAGCAGCTTAGACGCAGGGGCCAATTCACCCCTCCACTTT.

This clonotype was recorded at least ten times. The CDR3 DNA sequence: TGTGCCAGCAGCGGCCCTAGCAGGGGCACTGAAGCTTTCTTT. Protein: CASSGPSRGTEAFF. The gene calls are TRBV7-8 and TRBJ1-1, with a tentative D call TRBD1 (6 bases). This CDR3 has 14 amino acids. Germline V gene lookup returns CDR1 SGHVS and CDR2 FQNEAQ. The V gene lost 5 bases and the J gene lost 4 bases, with 14 bases spanning the gap.

This clonotype was counted many times. V is TRBV7-9 and J is TRBJ1-5, with 7 bases lining up with TRBD1. The CDR3 has 14 residues. Trimming took 5 bases from V and 4 from J; bases not matched to a gene: 5. CDR1 is SEHNR and CDR2 is FQNEAQ in the germline V gene (reference sequence). The CDR3 region is CASSPTGNNQPQHF. For the CDR3, the DNA is TGTGCCAGCAGCCCGACAGGGAATAATCAGCCCCAGCATTTT.

Many counts were recorded for this clonotype. CDR3 loop: CASSLEAINTGELFF. The CDR3 nucleotides read TGTGCCAGCAGCTTAGAAGCTATCAACACCGGGGAGCTGTTTTTT. This chain joins TRBV7-2 and TRBJ2-2, with no clear D. Trimming stripped 1 base from V and 2 bases from J, with 8 bases between. Germline values: CDR1 SGHTA, CDR2 FQGNSA. CDR3 length: 15 residues.

This clonotype was picked up a small number of times. The chain links TRBV7-2 to TRBJ2-7, with D perhaps matching TRBD1 (5 bases). This CDR3 has 15 amino acids. Germline CDR1 SGHTA, CDR2 FQGNSA. The V gene lost 5 bases and the J gene lost 2 bases, with 16 bases spanning the gap. The CDR3 sequence: CASSAEDRPTYEQYF. CDR3 nucleotide sequence: TGTGCCAGCAGCGCAGAAGACAGACCTACCTACGAGCAGTACTTC.

This clonotype was picked up many times. CDR3 coding DNA: TGTGCCAGCAGCTTAGATATGGGGCACTATAATTCACCCCTCCACTTT. It encodes CASSLDMGHYNSPLHF. The chain uses TRBV7-2 and TRBJ1-6; possibly TRBD1 for D (5 bases). The germline CDR1 and CDR2 sequences are SGHTA and FQGNSA. This CDR3 is 16 amino acids long. Between the trimmed V and J ends, which lost 1 base and 3 bases, there was a span of 10 bases. Complete variable domain (other parts from reference TRBV7-2 and TRBJ1-6): GAGVSQSPSNKVTEKGKDVELRCDPISGHTALYWYRQSLGQGLEFLIYFQGNSAPDKSGLPSDRFSAERTGGSVSTLTIQRTQQEDSAVYLCASSLDMGHYNSPLHFGNGTRLTVT.

This clonotype was seen a few times. The chain combines TRBV20-1 with TRBJ2-3, with 7 bases that match TRBD1. Germline trimming cut 5 bases from V and 3 bases from J; bases unmatched to any gene: 11. CDR1 and CDR2 (germline): DFQATT, SNEGSKA (reference sequence). This CDR3 comprises 15 residues. CDR3 nucleotides: TGCAGTGCTTCAAACGTACAGGGGTTGACAGATACGCAGTATTTT. Protein sequence: CSASNVQGLTDTQYF.

This clonotype was detected a few times. The chain carries TRBV20-1 and TRBJ2-1; D is ambiguous. V was shortened by 6 bases and J by 7 bases, with 13 bases between the two germline ends. The CDR3 totals 12 residues. Germline-derived CDR1 and CDR2 are DFQATT and SNEGSKA (reference sequence). The CDR3 reads CSAPGAKNEQFF. CDR3 in DNA: TGCAGTGCACCCGGCGCTAAGAATGAGCAGTTCTTC.

This clonotype was seen a handful of times. V gene TRBV10-3 combines with J gene TRBJ2-7; D is ambiguous. Germline CDR1 is ENHRY and CDR2 is SYGVKD. The length of the CDR3 is 12 residues. V gave up 2 bases and J gave up 3 bases, with 5 bases separating them. The CDR3 sequence is CAISEESYEQYF. In DNA, the CDR3 is TGTGCCATCAGTGAGGAAAGCTACGAGCAGTACTTC.

This clonotype was detected many times. J is TRBJ2-5 and V is TRBV7-2, with 7 bases identical to TRBD2. Germline V gene lookup returns CDR1 SGHTA and CDR2 FQGNSA. The CDR3 runs to 15 residues. The V segment lost 0 bases and the J segment 1 base; nucleotides outside the gene matches: 2. CDR3 DNA: TGTGCCAGCAGCTTAGCGGGAGGGGTCCAAGAGACCCAGTACTTC. It codes for CASSLAGGVQETQYF.

The chain couples TRBV28 to TRBJ1-3; D call uncertain. The ends were cut back, 8 bases at V and 7 bases at J, with 18 bases in the middle. Germline CDR1 and CDR2: MDHEN and SYDVKM. This CDR3 has 14 residues. The CDR3 here is CASGRSTAVNTIYF. CDR3 in DNA: TGTGCCAGCGGCCGTTCGACGGCGGTGAACACCATATATTTT.

This clonotype showed up many times. The gene calls are TRBV7-8 and TRBJ2-2; TRBD2 aligns across 8 bases. The V and J ends lost 1 base and 8 bases, in that order; junction bases with no gene match: 6. CDR1 is SGHVS and CDR2 is FQNEAQ in the germline V gene. The CDR3 has 15 residues. The CDR3 reads CASSLVPASGGELFF. The DNA for the CDR3 is TGTGCCAGCAGCTTAGTGCCGGCTAGCGGGGGGGAGCTGTTTTTT. Based on the CDR3 plus reference TRBV7-8 and TRBJ2-2, the full variable domain is GAGVSQSPRYKVAKRGQDVALRCDPISGHVSLFWYQQALGQGPEFLTYFQNEAQLDKSGLPSDRFFAERPEGSVSTLKIQRTQQEDSAVYLCASSLVPASGGELFFGEGSRLTVL.

This clonotype turned up a few times. The chain employs TRBV2 and TRBJ2-2, with D perhaps given as TRBD1 or TRBD2 (6 bases each). Between the trimmed V and J ends, which lost 3 bases and 6 bases, there was a span of 11 bases. Per germline, CDR1 SNHLY and CDR2 FYNNEI. This CDR3 has 14 amino acids. The CDR3: CASSEVGGAGELFF. In DNA, the CDR3 is TGTGCCAGCAGTGAGGTCGGGGGCGCCGGGGAGCTGTTTTTT.

This chain uses TRBV20-1 with TRBJ2-5; TRBD1 matches 7 bases. The germline V gene has CDR1 DFQATT and CDR2 SNEGSKA (reference sequence). V shed 3 bases, J shed 5 bases, and the junction held 6 bases outside the gene matches. There are 13 residues in the CDR3. The CDR3 sequence is CSASARGLETQYF. DNA for the CDR3: TGCAGTGCTAGTGCCAGGGGGTTGGAGACCCAGTACTTC.

This clonotype has ten or more counts. The chain joins TRBV11-2 to TRBJ2-7, with 7 bases matching TRBD1. Trimming cost V 3 bases and J 0 bases; bases outside gene matches: 2. Germline V gives CDR1 SGHAT, CDR2 FQNNGV. The CDR3 sequence is 14 residues long. The CDR3 DNA sequence: TGTGCCAGCAGCTTGGGACAGCGCTCCTACGAGCAGTACGTC. Translation: CASSLGQRSYEQYV.

The CDR3 here is CASLRDYFGNTIYF. CDR3 in DNA: TGTGCCAGCCTCAGGGACTACTTTGGAAACACCATATATTTT. The chain employs TRBV2 and TRBJ1-3; D is perhaps TRBD1 (5 bases). CDR3 length equals 14 residues. The V gene lost 8 bases and the J gene lost 3 bases, with 14 bases spanning the gap. The germline V gene encodes CDR1 SNHLY and CDR2 FYNNEI.

This clonotype was seen a handful of times. The chain carries TRBV7-2 and TRBJ1-5; D uncertain. The V gene lost 5 bases and the J gene lost 3 bases, with 11 bases spanning the gap. This CDR3 is 14 amino acids long. Looked up from germline, CDR1 is SGHTA and CDR2 is FQGNSA. The CDR3 reads CASSPRPHNQPQHF. The CDR3 nucleotides are TGTGCCAGCAGCCCCCGACCCCACAATCAGCCCCAGCATTTT.

This clonotype has at least ten counts. The chain has TRBV7-2 and TRBJ1-3; the D is unclear. V lost 2 bases and J 1 base, leaving 6 bases between the germline ends. The germline CDR1 and CDR2 sequences are SGHTA and FQGNSA. The CDR3 sequence is 14 residues long. In DNA form, the CDR3 reads TGTGCCAGCAGCTTACAGTTTTCTGGAAACACCATATATTTT. The encoded protein is CASSLQFSGNTIYF.

There are a few counts of this clonotype. The rearrangement joins TRBV6-1 to TRBJ2-3; D gene unclear. The CDR3 is made up of 14 amino acids. V dropped 6 bases and J dropped 2 bases, with 12 bases sitting between them. CDR1 and CDR2 (germline): MNHNS, SASEGT. This CDR3 reads CASSPVRNTDTQYF. CDR3 in DNA: TGTGCCAGCAGCCCGGTCAGGAACACAGATACGCAGTATTTT.

This clonotype was seen only a few times. The J gene is TRBJ2-7, the V gene TRBV6-2 or TRBV6-3; no firm D call. V was trimmed by 7 bases and J by 3 bases, leaving 16 bases between them. Germline V gene sequence: CDR1 MNHEY, CDR2 SVGEGT. The CDR3 has 14 amino acids. The CDR3 reads CASISHIDFYEQYF. DNA of the CDR3: TGTGCCAGCATCAGCCATATCGATTTCTACGAGCAGTACTTC.

This clonotype was counted at least ten times. The chain combines TRBV27 with TRBJ2-7; D may be TRBD1 or TRBD2 (6 bases each). This CDR3 has 15 residues. Germline loops: CDR1 MNHEY, CDR2 SMNVEV (reference sequence). The V gene lost 6 bases and the J gene lost 4 bases, with 19 bases spanning the gap. CDR3 nucleotides: TGTGCCAGCAGAGGCCGACAGGCGGGGAAGTACGAGCAGTACTTC. Its translation: CASRGRQAGKYEQYF.